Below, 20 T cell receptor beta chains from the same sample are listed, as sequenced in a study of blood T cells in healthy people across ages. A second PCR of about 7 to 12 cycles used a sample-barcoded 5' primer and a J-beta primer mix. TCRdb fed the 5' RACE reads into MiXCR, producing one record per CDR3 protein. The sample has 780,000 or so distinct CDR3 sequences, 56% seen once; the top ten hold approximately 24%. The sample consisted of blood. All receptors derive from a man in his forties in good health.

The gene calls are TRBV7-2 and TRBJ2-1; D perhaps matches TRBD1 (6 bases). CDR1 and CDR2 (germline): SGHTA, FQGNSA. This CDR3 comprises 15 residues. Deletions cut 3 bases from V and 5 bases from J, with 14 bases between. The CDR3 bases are TGTGCCAGCAGCTTGCTGGACAGTCTTAACAATGAGCAGTTCTTC. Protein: CASSLLDSLNNEQFF. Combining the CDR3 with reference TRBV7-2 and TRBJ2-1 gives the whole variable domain GAGVSQSPSNKVTEKGKDVELRCDPISGHTALYWYRQSLGQGLEFLIYFQGNSAPDKSGLPSDRFSAERTGGSVSTLTIQRTQQEDSAVYLCASSLLDSLNNEQFFGPGTRLTVL.

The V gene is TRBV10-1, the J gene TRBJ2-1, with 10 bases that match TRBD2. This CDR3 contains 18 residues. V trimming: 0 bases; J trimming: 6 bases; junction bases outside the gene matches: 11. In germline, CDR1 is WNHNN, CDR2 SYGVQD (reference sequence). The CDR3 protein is CASSESRGSGGASNEQFF. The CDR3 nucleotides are TGCGCCAGCAGTGAGTCGAGGGGGAGCGGGGGGGCCTCCAATGAGCAGTTCTTC.

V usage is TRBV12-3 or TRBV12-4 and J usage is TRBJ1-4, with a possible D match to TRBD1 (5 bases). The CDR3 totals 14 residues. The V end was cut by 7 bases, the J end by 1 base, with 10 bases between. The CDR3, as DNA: TGTGCCAGCACAAGGGGTGGAACTAATGAAAAACTGTTTTTT. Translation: CASTRGGTNEKLFF.

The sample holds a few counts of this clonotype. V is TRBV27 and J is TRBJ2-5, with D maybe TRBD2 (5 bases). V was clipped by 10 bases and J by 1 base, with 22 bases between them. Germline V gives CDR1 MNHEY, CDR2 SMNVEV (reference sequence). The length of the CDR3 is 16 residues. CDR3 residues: CATDPPSTSLQETQYF. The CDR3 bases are TGTGCCACCGACCCGCCTAGCACCTCACTCCAAGAGACCCAGTACTTC.

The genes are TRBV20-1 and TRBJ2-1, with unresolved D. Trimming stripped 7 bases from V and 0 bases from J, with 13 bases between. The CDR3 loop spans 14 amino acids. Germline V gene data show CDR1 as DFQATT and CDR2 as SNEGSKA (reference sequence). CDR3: CSVTPDSSYNEQFF. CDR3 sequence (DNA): TGCAGTGTCACCCCGGATAGCTCCTACAATGAGCAGTTCTTC.

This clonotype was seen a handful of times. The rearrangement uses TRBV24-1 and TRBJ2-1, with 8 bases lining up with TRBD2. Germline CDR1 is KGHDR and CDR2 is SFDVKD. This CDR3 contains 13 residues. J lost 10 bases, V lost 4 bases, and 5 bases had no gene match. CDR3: CATSELASGEQFF. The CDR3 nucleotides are TGTGCCACCAGTGAACTCGCTAGCGGGGAGCAGTTCTTC.

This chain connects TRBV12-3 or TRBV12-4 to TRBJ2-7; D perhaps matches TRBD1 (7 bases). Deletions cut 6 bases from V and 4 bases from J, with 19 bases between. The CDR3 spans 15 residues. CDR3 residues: CASSFGWGDSYEQYF. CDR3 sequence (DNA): TGTGCCAGCAGCTTTGGGTGGGGGGACAGTTACGAGCAGTACTTC.

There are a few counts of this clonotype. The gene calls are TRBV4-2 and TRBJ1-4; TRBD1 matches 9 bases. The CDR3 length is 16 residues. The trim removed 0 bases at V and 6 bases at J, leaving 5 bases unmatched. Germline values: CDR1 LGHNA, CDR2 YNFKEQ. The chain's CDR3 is CASSQDLGQGHEKLFF. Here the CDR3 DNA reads TGTGCCAGCAGCCAAGACTTGGGACAGGGTCATGAAAAACTGTTTTTT.

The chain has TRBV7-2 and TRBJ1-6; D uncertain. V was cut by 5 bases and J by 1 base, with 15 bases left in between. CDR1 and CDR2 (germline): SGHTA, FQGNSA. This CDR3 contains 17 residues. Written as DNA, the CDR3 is TGTGCCAGCAGCCGCCCGGCGGGTAGTTCCTATAATTCACCCCTCCACTTT. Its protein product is CASSRPAGSSYNSPLHF.

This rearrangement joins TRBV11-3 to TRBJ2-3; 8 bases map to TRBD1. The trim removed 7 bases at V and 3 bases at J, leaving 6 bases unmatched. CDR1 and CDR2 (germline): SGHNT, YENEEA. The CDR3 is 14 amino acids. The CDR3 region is CASTRQGATDTQYF. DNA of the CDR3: TGTGCCAGCACCCGGCAGGGGGCTACAGATACGCAGTATTTT. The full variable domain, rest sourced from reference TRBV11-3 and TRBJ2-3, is EAGVVQSPRYKIIEKKQPVAFWCNPISGHNTLYWYLQNLGQGPELLIRYENEEAVDDSQLPKDRFSAERLKGVDSTLKIQPAELGDSAVYLCASTRQGATDTQYFGPGTRLTVL.

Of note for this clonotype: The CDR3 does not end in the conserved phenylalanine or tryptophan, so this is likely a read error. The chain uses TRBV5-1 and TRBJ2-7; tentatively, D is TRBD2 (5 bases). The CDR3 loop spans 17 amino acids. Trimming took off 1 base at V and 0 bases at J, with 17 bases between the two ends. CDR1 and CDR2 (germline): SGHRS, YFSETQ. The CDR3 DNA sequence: TGCGCCAGCAGCTTGCTTCCTAGCCCCACGAGCTCCTACGAGCAGTACTTA. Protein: CASSLLPSPTSSYEQYL.

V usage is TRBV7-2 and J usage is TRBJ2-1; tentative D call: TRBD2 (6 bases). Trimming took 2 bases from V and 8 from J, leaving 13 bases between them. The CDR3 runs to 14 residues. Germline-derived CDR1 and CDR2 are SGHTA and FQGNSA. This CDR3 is CASSLREKTHEQFF. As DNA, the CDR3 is TGTGCCAGCAGCTTACGGGAGAAAACGCATGAGCAGTTCTTC.

CDR3 nucleotides: TGTGCCAGCAGTTCCGGGACAGGGGGCTACTTTAGCTACACCTTC. Translation gives CASSSGTGGYFSYTF. This rearrangement joins TRBV7-2 to TRBJ1-2; 12 nucleotides match TRBD1. There are 15 residues in the CDR3. V lost 6 bases to trimming and J lost 9 bases; unmatched junction nucleotides: 11. The V gene's germline CDR1 is SGHTA and CDR2 FQGNSA.

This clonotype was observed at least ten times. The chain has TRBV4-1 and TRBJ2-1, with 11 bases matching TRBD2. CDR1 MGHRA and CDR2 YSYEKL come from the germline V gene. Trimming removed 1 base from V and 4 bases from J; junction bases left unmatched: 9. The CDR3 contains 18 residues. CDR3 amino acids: CASSQVDLGLAAYNEQFF. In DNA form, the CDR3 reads TGCGCCAGCAGCCAAGTAGATCTGGGACTAGCGGCATACAATGAGCAGTTCTTC.

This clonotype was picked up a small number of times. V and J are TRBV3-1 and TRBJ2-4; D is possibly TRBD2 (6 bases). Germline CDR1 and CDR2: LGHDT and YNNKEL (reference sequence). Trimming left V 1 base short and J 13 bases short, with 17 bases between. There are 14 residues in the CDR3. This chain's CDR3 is CASSQARRSGEQYF. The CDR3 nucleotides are TGTGCCAGCAGCCAAGCCCGACGGTCGGGGGAGCAGTACTTC.

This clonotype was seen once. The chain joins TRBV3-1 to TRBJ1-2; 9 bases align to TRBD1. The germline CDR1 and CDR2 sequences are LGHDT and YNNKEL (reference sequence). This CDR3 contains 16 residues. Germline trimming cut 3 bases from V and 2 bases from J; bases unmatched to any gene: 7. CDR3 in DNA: TGTGCCAGCAGCCAGGGGAACAGGGGGCTCAACTATGGCTACACCTTC. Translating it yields CASSQGNRGLNYGYTF. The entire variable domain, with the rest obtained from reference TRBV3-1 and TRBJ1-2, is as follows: DTAVSQTPKYLVTQMGNDKSIKCEQNLGHDTMYWYKQDSKKFLKIMFSYNNKELIINETVPNRFSPKSPDKAHLNLHINSLELGDSAVYFCASSQGNRGLNYGYTFGSGTRLTVV.

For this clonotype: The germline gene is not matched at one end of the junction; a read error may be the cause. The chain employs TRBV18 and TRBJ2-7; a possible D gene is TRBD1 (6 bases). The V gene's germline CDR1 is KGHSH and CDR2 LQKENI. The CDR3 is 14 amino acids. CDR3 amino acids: CASRQTGSPYEQYF. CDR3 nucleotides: TGTGCCAGCCGCCAAACAGGGTCCCCCTATGAGCAGTACTTC.

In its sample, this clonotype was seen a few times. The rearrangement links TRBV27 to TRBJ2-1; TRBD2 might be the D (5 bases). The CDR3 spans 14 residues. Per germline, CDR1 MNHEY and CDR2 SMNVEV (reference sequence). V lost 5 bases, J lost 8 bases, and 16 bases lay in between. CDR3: CASSTGPGIDEQFF. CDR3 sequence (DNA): TGTGCCAGCAGTACCGGGCCGGGAATCGATGAGCAGTTCTTC.

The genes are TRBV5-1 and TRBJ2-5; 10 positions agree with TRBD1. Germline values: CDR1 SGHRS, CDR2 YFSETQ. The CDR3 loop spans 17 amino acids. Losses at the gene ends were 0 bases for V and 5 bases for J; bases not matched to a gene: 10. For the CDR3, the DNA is TGCGCCAGCAGCTTGGGTGCCACCGGGGGACAGGGGGAGACCCAGTACTTC. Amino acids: CASSLGATGGQGETQYF.

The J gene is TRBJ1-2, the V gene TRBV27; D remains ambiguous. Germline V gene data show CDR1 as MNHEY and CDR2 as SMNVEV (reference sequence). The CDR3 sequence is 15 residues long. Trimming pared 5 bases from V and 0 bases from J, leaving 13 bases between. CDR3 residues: CASSPRWGANYGYTF. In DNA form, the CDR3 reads TGTGCCAGCAGTCCGCGGTGGGGAGCTAACTATGGCTACACCTTC.